The entry that follows covers one T cell receptor beta chain sequence. Source study methods: Reference gene primers were amplified, and this amplification served to estimate nucleated cell counts. Clones were read by immunoSEQ multiplex PCR, and TCRdb kept only the in-frame ones, dropping some. V and J calls and clone size are given by that table; D and trimming were obtained from the DNA. The table includes approximately 110,000 clones, around 88% detected once. The data are from a study of blood T cell repertoires in COVID-19. Study details: Acute and convalescent COVID-19 specimens originated in the United States, Italy and Spain. In each case, the material was cDNA or gDNA derived from T cells, B-cell-depleted T cells, or PBMCs.

This CDR3 is built from 14 residues. V was cut by 2 bases and J by 6 bases, with 11 bases left in between. Germline V gene sequence: CDR1 MDHEN, CDR2 SYDVKM. The material sequenced was peripheral blood. The sequence was collected from a human donor in a cohort sampled during active COVID-19. V gene TRBV28 combines with J gene TRBJ1-5; D unclear. The CDR3: CASSLMGVAQPQHF. The CDR3 DNA reads as TGTGCCAGCAGTTTAATGGGAGTGGCTCAGCCCCAGCATTTT. The full variable domain, in which reference TRBV28 and TRBJ1-5 provide the parts outside the CDR3, is DVKVTQSSRYLVKRTGEKVFLECVQDMDHENMFWYRQDPGLGLRLIYFSYDVKMKEKGDIPEGYSVSREKKERFSLILESASTNQTSMYLCASSLMGVAQPQHFGDGTRLSIL.